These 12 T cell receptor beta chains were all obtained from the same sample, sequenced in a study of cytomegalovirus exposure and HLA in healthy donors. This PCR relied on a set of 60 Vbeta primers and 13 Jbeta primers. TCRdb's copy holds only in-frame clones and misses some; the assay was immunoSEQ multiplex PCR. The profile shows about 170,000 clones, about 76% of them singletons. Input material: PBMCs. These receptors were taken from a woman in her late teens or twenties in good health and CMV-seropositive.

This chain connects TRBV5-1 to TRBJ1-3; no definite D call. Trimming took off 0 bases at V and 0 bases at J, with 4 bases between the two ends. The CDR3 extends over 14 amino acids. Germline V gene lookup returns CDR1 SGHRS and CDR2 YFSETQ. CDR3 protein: CASSLGNSGNTIYF. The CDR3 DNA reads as TGCGCCAGCAGCTTGGGTAACTCTGGAAACACCATATATTTT.

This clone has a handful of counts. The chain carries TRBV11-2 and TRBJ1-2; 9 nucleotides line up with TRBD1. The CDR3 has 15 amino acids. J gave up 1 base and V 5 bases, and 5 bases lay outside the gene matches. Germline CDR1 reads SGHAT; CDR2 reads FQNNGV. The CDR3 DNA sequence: TGTGCCAGCAGCGCGCTGGGACAGGGTAACTATGGCTACACCTTC. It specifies CASSALGQGNYGYTF.

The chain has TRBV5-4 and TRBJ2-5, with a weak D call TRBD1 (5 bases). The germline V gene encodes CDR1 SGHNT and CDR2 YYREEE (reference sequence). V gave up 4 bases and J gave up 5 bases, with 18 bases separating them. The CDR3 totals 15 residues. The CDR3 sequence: CASSPRYQGEETQYF. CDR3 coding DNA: TGTGCCAGCAGCCCCAGGTACCAGGGTGAGGAGACCCAGTACTTC.

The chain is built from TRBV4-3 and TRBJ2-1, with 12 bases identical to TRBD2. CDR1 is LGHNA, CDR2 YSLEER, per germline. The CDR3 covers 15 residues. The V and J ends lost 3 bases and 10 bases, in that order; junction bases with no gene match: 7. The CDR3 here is CASSHETSGGREQFF. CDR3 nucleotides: TGCGCCAGCAGCCATGAGACTAGCGGGGGCCGAGAGCAGTTCTTC.

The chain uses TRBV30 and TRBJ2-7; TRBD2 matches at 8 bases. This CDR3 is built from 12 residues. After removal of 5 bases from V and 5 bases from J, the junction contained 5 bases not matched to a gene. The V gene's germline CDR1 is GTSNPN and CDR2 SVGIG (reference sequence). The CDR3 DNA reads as TGTGCCTGGGGCCTCGGGGGGGACGAGCAGTACTTC. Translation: CAWGLGGDEQYF. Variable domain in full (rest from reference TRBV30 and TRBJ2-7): SQTIHQWPATLVQPVGSPLSLECTVEGTSNPNLYWYRQAAGRGLQLLFYSVGIGQISSEVPQNLSASRPQDRQFILSSKKLLLSDSGFYLCAWGLGGDEQYFGPGTRLTVT.

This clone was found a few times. The CDR3 protein is CASSRSGVPYNEQFF. The CDR3 DNA sequence: TGTGCCAGCAGCCGTTCGGGGGTCCCCTACAATGAGCAGTTCTTC. The rearrangement uses TRBV9 and TRBJ2-1; a weak D match, TRBD2 (6 bases). Germline V gene sequence: CDR1 SGDLS, CDR2 YYNGEE. The germline V and J ends were trimmed by 4 bases and 2 bases, with 13 bases remaining between them. This CDR3 contains 15 residues.

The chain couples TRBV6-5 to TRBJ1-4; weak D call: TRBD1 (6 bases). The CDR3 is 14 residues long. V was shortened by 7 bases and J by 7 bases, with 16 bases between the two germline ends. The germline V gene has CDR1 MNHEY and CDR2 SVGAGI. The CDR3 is CASKYGGGSEKLFF. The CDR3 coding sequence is TGTGCCAGCAAATACGGGGGCGGGAGTGAAAAACTGTTTTTT.

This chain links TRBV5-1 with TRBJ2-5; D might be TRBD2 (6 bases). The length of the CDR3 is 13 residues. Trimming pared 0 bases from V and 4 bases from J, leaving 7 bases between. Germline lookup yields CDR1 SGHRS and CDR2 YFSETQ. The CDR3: CASSLVGGETQYF. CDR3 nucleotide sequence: TGCGCCAGCAGCTTGGTGGGAGGAGAGACCCAGTACTTC.

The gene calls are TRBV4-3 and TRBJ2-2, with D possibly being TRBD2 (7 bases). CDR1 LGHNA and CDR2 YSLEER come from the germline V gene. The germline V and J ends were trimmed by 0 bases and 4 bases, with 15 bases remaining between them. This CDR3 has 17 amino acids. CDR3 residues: CASSQDVNREGTGELFF. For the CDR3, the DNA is TGCGCCAGCAGCCAAGATGTGAACAGGGAGGGCACCGGGGAGCTGTTTTTT.

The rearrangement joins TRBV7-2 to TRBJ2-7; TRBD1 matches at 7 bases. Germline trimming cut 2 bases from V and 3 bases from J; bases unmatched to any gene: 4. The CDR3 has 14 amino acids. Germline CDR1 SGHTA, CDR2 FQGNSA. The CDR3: CASSLNRGGYEQYF. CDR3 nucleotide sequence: TGTGCCAGCAGCTTAAACAGGGGTGGCTACGAGCAGTACTTC.

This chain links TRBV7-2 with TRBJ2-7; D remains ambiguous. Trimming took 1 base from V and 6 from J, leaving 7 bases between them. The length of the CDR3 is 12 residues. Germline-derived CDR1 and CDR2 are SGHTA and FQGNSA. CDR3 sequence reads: CASSLGTLEQYF. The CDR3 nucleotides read TGTGCCAGCAGCTTAGGAACTCTCGAGCAGTACTTC.

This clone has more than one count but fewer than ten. This CDR3 reads CASSSRIPNGYTF. The CDR3 nucleotides read TGTGCCAGCAGTTCCAGGATCCCTAATGGCTACACCTTC. V and J are TRBV28 and TRBJ1-2; D is undetermined. Trimming removed 4 bases at V and 6 bases at J, with 12 bases between. CDR1 and CDR2 (germline): MDHEN, SYDVKM. CDR3 length equals 13 residues.